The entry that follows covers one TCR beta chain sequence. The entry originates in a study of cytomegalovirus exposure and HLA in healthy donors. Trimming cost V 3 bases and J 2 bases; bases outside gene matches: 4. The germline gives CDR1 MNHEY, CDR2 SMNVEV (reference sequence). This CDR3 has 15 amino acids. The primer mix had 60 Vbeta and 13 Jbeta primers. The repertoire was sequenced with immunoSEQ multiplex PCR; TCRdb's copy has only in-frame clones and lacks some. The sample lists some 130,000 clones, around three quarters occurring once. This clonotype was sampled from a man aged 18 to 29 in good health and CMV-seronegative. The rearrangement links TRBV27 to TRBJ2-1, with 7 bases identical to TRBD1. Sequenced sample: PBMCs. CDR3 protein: CASSLTGSAYNEQFF. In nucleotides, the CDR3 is TGTGCCAGCAGTTTGACAGGGTCCGCCTACAATGAGCAGTTCTTC.